This T cell receptor (beta chain) was identified in a study of response to subunit inactivated influenza vaccine. V gave up 5 bases and J gave up 6 bases; unmatched junction bases: 5. Germline values: CDR1 SGHTA, CDR2 FQGNSA. CDR3 length equals 15 residues. TCRdb reprocessed the RT-PCR reads via MiXCR and lists one record per CDR3 protein. Among hundreds of thousands of distinct CDR3 sequences listed, roughly 10% were seen once. These same data were also listed under a study on T cells expressing NK-cell markers. From that paper: cDNA encoding TCR beta was synthesized via 5'RACE template switching incorporating UMIs.

The source was PBMCs from blood, collected on the day of vaccination. The chain links TRBV7-2 to TRBJ1-4; 11 bases map to TRBD1. The source is a man between 50 and 59 years old who received an inactivated influenza vaccine. CDR3 sequence (DNA): TGTGCCAGCAGCGGGACAGGGGGGTTACATGAAAAACTGTTTTTT. This translates into CASSGTGGLHEKLFF.